This T cell receptor (beta chain) appears in the sequencing data of a study of cytomegalovirus exposure and HLA in healthy donors. Primers: 60 Vbeta forward and 13 Jbeta reverse. Only in-frame clones appear in the TCRdb table, and some are missing; sequencing was by immunoSEQ multiplex PCR. This table lists 180,000 or so clones. On this clone: Its antigen is unidentified.

Study conclusions and caveats: The study reported that TCR beta sequences accurately predicted HLA-A and HLA-B alleles in most subjects. HLA allele associations emerged for roughly 17,000 TCR beta sequences in a later analysis, at 0.05 false discovery rate.

The specimen was PBMCs. The receptor was isolated from a woman aged 18-35 years in good health and CMV-seropositive.

CDR3 nucleotide sequence: TGTGCCAGCAGTTCGGGACTAGGGACTTCCTACGAGCAGTACTTC. Translating gives CASSSGLGTSYEQYF. The chain links TRBV27 to TRBJ2-7; TRBD2 matches at 8 bases. The CDR3 is 15 residues long. J lost 1 base, V lost 4 bases, and 6 bases had no gene match. The germline CDR1 and CDR2 sequences are MNHEY and SMNVEV (reference sequence).